Below, 8 T cell receptor beta chains from the same sample are listed, as sequenced in a study of T-cell memory formation after mild COVID-19. TCRdb redid the calling of the 5' RACE reads with MiXCR, one entry per CDR3 protein. The sample lists a few hundred thousand distinct CDR3 sequences, approximately 29% occurring once. Input material: PBMCs or a T cell subset sorted from them (not recorded which). The receptors stem from an adult woman who had mild COVID-19 (a few samples of this study predate the infection). Cell type and time point are not known.

This clonotype was seen more than once but under ten times. In nucleotides, the CDR3 is TGTGCCAGCAGCTTAGCGGCAGGGCGCACAGATACGCAGTATTTT. It specifies CASSLAAGRTDTQYF. The rearrangement joins TRBV7-2 to TRBJ2-3; the D gene is possibly TRBD1 (5 bases). Trimming pared 0 bases from V and 1 base from J, leaving 8 bases between. The CDR3 is 15 residues long. Germline assignment: CDR1 SGHTA and CDR2 FQGNSA.

This rearrangement joins TRBV12-3 or TRBV12-4 to TRBJ2-3; no firm D call. The CDR3 sequence is 12 residues long. Trimming pared 5 bases from V and 6 bases from J, leaving 9 bases between. The CDR3 is CASSIRWDTQYF. Written as DNA, the CDR3 is TGTGCCAGCAGTATCCGGTGGGATACGCAGTATTTT.

V gene TRBV7-9 combines with J gene TRBJ1-2, with a weak D call TRBD1 (6 bases). Per germline, CDR1 SEHNR and CDR2 FQNEAQ (reference sequence). V shed 5 bases and J shed 4 bases, with 11 bases lying between them. The CDR3 loop spans 13 amino acids. Here the CDR3 reads CASSTDSFYGYTF. DNA for the CDR3: TGTGCCAGCAGCACGGACAGCTTCTATGGCTACACCTTC.

The genes are TRBV4-2 and TRBJ2-1; 9 bases line up with TRBD1. The V gene's germline CDR1 is LGHNA and CDR2 YNFKEQ. The junction had 5 bases not matched to a gene; V was cut back by 3 bases and J by 5 bases. CDR3 size: 15 residues. The CDR3 coding sequence is TGTGCCAGCAGCCATAGGGACAGGGAAAACAATGAGCAGTTCTTC. Amino acid sequence: CASSHRDRENNEQFF.

This chain links TRBV2 with TRBJ2-3; possible D gene TRBD2, 6 bases. CDR3 length equals 14 residues. V lost 3 bases and J 2 bases, leaving 9 bases between the germline ends. The germline CDR1 and CDR2 sequences are SNHLY and FYNNEI. CDR3 protein: CASSDGTYTDTQYF. Here the CDR3 DNA reads TGTGCCAGCAGTGATGGGACTTACACAGATACGCAGTATTTT. The full variable domain, in which reference TRBV2 and TRBJ2-3 provide the parts outside the CDR3, is EPEVTQTPSHQVTQMGQEVILRCVPISNHLYFYWYRQILGQKVEFLVSFYNNEISEKSEIFDDQFSVERPDGSNFTLKIRSTKLEDSAMYFCASSDGTYTDTQYFGPGTRLTVL.

A few counts support this clonotype. This chain uses TRBV5-1 with TRBJ2-5; 9 bases are shared with TRBD1. CDR1 SGHRS and CDR2 YFSETQ come from the germline V gene. The CDR3 contains 16 residues. J gave up 5 bases and V 4 bases, and 12 bases lay outside the gene matches. CDR3 DNA: TGCGCCAGCAGCATACAGGGGGCGAGTAATTTGGAGACCCAGTACTTC. Protein sequence: CASSIQGASNLETQYF. The full variable domain, its missing parts supplied by reference TRBV5-1 and TRBJ2-5, is KAGVTQTPRYLIKTRGQQVTLSCSPISGHRSVSWYQQTPGQGLQFLFEYFSETQRNKGNFPGRFSGRQFSNSRSEMNVSTLELGDSALYLCASSIQGASNLETQYFGPGTRLLVL.

V is TRBV15 and J is TRBJ1-1, with D perhaps TRBD1 (5 bases). The CDR3 extends over 14 amino acids. Germline values: CDR1 LNHNV, CDR2 YYDKDF (reference sequence). Trimming took 3 bases from V and 3 from J, leaving 11 bases between them. The CDR3 region has the DNA TGTGCCACCAGCAGGGGTAGGGGATACACTGAAGCTTTCTTT. This encodes CATSRGRGYTEAFF.

The gene calls are TRBV4-2 and TRBJ2-5, with unresolved D. Per the germline V gene, CDR1 is LGHNA and CDR2 is YNFKEQ. This CDR3 spans 15 amino acids. The V and J ends lost 0 bases and 1 base respectively, with 9 bases between them. The DNA of the CDR3 is TGTGCCAGCAGCCAAGAATGGGTGATCCAAGAGACCCAGTACTTC. Its translation is CASSQEWVIQETQYF.